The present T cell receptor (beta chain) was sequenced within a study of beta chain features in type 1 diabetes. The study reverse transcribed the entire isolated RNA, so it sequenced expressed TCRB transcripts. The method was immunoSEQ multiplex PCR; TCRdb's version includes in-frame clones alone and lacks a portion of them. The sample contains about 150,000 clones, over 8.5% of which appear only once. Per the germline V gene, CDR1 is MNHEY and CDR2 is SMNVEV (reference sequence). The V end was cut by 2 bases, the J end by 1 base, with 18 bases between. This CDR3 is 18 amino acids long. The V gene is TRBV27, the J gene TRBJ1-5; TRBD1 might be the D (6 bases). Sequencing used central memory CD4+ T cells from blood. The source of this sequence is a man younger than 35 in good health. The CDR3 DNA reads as TGTGCCAGCAGTTTAACTTGGCCACAGGGAACCAGCAATCAGCCCCAGCATTTT. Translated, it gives CASSLTWPQGTSNQPQHF.